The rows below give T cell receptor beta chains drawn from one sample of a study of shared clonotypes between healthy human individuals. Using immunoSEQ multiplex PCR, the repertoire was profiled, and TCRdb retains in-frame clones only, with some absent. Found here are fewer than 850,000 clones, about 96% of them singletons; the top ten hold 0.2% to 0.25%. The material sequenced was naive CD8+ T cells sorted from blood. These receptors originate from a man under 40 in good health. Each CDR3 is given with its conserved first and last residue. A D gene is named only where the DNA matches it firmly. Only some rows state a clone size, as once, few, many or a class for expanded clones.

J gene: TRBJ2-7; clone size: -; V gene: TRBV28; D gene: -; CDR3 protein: CASSPGQLKIYEQYF; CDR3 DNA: TGTGCCAGCAGTCCCGGACAGCTAAAGATCTACGAGCAGTACTTC
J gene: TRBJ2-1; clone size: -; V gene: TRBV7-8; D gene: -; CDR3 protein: CASSQTTGARNNEQFF; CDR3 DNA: TGTGCCAGCAGCCAGACAACGGGGGCGAGGAACAATGAGCAGTTCTTC
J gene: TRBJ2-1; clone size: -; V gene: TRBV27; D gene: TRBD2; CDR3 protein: CASSLDPSGSSYNEQFF; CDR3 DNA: TGTGCCAGCAGTTTAGATCCTAGCGGAAGCTCCTACAATGAGCAGTTCTTC
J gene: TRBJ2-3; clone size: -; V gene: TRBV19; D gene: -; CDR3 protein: CASSMSGSTDTQYF; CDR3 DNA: TGTGCCAGTAGTATGAGTGGGAGCACAGATACGCAGTATTTT
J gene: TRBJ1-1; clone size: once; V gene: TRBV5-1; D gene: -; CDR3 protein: CASRPQANTEAFF; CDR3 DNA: TGCGCCAGCAGACCGCAGGCGAACACTGAAGCTTTCTTT
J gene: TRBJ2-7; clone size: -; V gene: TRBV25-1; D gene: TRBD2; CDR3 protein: CASQREEISEQYF; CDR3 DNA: TGTGCCAGCCAGCGGGAGGAGATTAGCGAGCAGTACTTC
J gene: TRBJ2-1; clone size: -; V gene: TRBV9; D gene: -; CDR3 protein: CASSLEGDEQFF; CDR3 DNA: TGTGCCAGTTCGCTAGAGGGTGATGAGCAGTTCTTC
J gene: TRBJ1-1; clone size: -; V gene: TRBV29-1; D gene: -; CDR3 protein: CSVDGMNTEAFF; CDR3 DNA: TGCAGCGTCGACGGAATGAACACTGAAGCTTTCTTT
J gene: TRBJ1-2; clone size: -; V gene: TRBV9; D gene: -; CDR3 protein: CASRQATYGYTF; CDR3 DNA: TGTGCCAGCAGACAAGCAACCTATGGCTACACCTTC
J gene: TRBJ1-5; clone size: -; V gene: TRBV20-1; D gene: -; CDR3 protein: CSDLQPQHF; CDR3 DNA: TGCAGTGACCTCCAGCCCCAGCATTTT
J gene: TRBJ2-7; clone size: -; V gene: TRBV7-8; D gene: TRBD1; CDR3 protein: CASSWEETGTDPFYEQYF; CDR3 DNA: TGTGCCAGCAGCTGGGAAGAGACCGGGACAGATCCCTTCTACGAGCAGTACTTC
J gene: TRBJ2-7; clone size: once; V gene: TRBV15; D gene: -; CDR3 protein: CATSRDQQGNPWYF; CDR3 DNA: TGTGCCACCAGCAGAGATCAACAAGGGAACCCTTGGTACTTC
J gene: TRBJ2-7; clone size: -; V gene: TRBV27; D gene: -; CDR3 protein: CASSLGPSREQYF; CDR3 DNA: TGTGCCAGCAGCCTAGGTCCCTCGCGGGAGCAGTACTTC
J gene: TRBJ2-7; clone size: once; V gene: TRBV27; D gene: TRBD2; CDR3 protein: CASSFGTSGSYEQYF; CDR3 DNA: TGTGCCAGCAGTTTTGGGACTAGCGGTTCCTACGAGCAGTACTTC
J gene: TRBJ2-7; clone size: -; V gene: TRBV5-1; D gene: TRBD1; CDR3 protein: CASSLRGTGVDEQYF; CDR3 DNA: TGCGCCAGCAGCTTACGAGGGACAGGGGTTGACGAGCAGTACTTC
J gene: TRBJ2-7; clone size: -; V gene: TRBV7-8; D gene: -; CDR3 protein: CASSLSDYEQYF; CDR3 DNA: TGTGCCAGCAGCTTAAGCGACTACGAGCAGTACTTC
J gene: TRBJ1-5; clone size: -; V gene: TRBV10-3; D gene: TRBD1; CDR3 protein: CATAGTGGNQPQHF; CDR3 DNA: TGTGCCACAGCCGGGACAGGGGGAAATCAGCCCCAGCATTTT
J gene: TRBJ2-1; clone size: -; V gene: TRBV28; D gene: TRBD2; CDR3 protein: CASSNEREGLNEQFF; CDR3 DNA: TGTGCCAGCAGCAACGAGCGGGAGGGCCTCAATGAGCAGTTCTTC
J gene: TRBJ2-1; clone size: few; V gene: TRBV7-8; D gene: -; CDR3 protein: CASSLGIMGEAYNEQFF; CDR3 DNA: TGTGCCAGCAGCTTAGGAATTATGGGGGAGGCATACAATGAGCAGTTCTTC
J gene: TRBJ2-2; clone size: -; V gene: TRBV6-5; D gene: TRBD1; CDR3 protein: CASSWLTGINTGELFF; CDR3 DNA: TGTGCCAGCAGTTGGTTGACAGGGATCAACACCGGGGAGCTGTTTTTT
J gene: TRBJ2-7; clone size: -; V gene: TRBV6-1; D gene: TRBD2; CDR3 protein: CASSEGAGLAGYEQYF; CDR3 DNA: TGTGCCAGCAGTGAGGGTGCCGGTCTAGCGGGATACGAGCAGTACTTC
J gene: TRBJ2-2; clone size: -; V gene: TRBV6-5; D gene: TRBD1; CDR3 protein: CASSPGQVTGELFF; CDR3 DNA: TGTGCCAGCAGTCCCGGACAGGTCACCGGGGAGCTGTTTTTT
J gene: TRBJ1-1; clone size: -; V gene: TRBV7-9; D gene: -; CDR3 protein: CASSPLLGARTEAFF; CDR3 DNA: TGTGCCAGCAGCCCCTTGCTGGGGGCGCGAACTGAAGCTTTCTTT
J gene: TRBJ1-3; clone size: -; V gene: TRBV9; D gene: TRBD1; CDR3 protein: CASSARGRFTDTIYF; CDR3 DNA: TGTGCCAGCAGCGCGAGGGGGCGTTTTACCGACACCATATATTTT
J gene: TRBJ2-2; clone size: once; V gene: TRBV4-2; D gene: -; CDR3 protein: CASRSRPNTGELFF; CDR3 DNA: TGTGCCAGCAGGAGTCGACCGAACACCGGGGAGCTGTTTTTT
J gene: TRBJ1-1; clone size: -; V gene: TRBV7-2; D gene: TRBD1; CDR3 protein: CASSLLGQGLRANTEAFF; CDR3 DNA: TGTGCCAGCAGCTTATTGGGACAGGGCCTTCGGGCGAACACTGAAGCTTTCTTT
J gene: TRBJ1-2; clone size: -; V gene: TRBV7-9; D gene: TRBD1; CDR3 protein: CASSLVTGDGYTF; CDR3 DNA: TGTGCCAGCAGCTTAGTGACAGGGGATGGCTACACCTTC
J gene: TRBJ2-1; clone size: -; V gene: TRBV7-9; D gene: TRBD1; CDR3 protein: CASSLEGTGGSYNEQFF; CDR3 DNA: TGTGCCAGCAGCTTAGAAGGGACAGGAGGCTCCTACAATGAGCAGTTCTTC
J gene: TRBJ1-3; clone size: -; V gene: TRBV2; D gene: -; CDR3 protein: CASTLDYSGNTIYF; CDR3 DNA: TGTGCCAGCACTTTGGACTACTCTGGAAACACCATATATTTT
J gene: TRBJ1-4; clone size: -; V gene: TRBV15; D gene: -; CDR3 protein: CATSRERQGSATNEKLFF; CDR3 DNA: TGTGCCACCAGCAGAGAGCGTCAGGGTTCGGCAACTAATGAAAAACTGTTTTTT
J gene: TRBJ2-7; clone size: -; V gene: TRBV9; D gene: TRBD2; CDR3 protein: CASSVSQTSGSVYEQYF; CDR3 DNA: TGTGCCAGCAGCGTAAGTCAGACTAGCGGGAGTGTATACGAGCAGTACTTC
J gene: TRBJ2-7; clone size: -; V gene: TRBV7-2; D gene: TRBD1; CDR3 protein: CASSPAGQGRGAHYEQYF; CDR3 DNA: TGTGCCAGCAGCCCAGCCGGACAGGGAAGAGGGGCTCACTACGAGCAGTACTTC
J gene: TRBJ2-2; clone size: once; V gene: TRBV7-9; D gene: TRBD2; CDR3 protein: CASSIPGTSGRAGGELFF; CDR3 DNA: TGTGCCAGCAGCATACCCGGGACTAGCGGGAGGGCCGGCGGGGAGCTGTTTTTT
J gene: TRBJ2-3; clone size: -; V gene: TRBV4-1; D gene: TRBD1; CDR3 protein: CASSYIQGAEDTQYF; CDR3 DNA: TGCGCCAGCAGCTACATACAGGGGGCGGAAGATACGCAGTATTTT
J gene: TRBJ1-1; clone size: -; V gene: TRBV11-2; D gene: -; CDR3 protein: CASSFYTAMNTEAFF; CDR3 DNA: TGTGCCAGCAGCTTCTACACAGCCATGAACACTGAAGCTTTCTTT
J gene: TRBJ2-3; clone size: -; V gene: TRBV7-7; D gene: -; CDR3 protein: CASSSSGVWTDTQYF; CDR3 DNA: TGTGCCAGCAGCTCGTCGGGAGTCTGGACAGATACGCAGTATTTT
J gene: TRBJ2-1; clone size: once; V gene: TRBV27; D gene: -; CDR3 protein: CASSLSGRNEQFF; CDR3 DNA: TGTGCCAGCAGTTTATCCGGGCGAAATGAGCAGTTCTTC
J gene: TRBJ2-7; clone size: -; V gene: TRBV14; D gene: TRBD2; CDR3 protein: CASSQGTSGSWYEQYF; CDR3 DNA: TGTGCCAGCAGCCAAGGGACTAGCGGGAGTTGGTACGAGCAGTACTTC
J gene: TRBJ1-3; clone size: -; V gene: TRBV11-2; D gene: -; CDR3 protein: CASSYSDSGNTIYF; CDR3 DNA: TGTGCCAGCAGCTACTCGGACAGTGGAAACACCATATATTTT
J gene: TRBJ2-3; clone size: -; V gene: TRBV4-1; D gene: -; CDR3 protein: CASSSQIGAGTDTQYF; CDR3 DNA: TGCGCCAGCAGCTCACAAATAGGAGCTGGCACAGATACGCAGTATTTT
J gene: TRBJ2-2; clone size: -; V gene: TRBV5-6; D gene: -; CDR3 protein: CASSFGADTGELFF; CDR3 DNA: TGTGCCAGCAGCTTTGGGGCAGACACCGGGGAGCTGTTTTTT
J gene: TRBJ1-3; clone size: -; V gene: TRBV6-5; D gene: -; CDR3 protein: CASSYGWGEAGNTIYF; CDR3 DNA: TGTGCCAGCAGTTACGGTTGGGGGGAGGCTGGAAACACCATATATTTT
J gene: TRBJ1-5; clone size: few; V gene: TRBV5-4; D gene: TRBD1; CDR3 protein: CASSLGTGVNQPQHF; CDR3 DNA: TGTGCCAGCAGCTTGGGGACAGGGGTCAATCAGCCCCAGCATTTT
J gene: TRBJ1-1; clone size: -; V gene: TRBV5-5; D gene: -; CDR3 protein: CASSLRGQNTEAFF; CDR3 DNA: TGTGCCAGCAGCCTCAGGGGCCAGAACACTGAAGCTTTCTTT
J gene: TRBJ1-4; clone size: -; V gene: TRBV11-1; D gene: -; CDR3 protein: CASRSSPKLFF; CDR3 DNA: TGTGCCAGCAGATCCTCCCCGAAACTGTTTTTT
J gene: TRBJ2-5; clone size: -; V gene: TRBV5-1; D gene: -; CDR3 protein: CASSLGYREETQYF; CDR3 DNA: TGCGCCAGCAGCTTGGGCTACAGGGAGGAGACCCAGTACTTC
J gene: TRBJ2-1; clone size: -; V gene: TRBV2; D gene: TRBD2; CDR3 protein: CASSEALLAGGFDEQFF; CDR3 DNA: TGTGCCAGCAGTGAAGCGCTTCTGGCGGGAGGGTTCGATGAGCAGTTCTTC
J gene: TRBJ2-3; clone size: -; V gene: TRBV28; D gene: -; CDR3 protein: CASSLTQGTDTQYF; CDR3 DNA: TGTGCCAGCAGTTTAACCCAGGGCACAGATACGCAGTATTTT
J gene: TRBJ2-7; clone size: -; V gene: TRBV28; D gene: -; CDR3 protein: CASRAEGQLISYEQYF; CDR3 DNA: TGTGCCAGCAGGGCGGAGGGACAGCTTATTTCCTACGAGCAGTACTTC
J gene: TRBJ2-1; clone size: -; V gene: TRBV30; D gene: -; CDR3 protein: CAWTRGVSSYNEQFF; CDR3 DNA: TGTGCCTGGACCCGAGGTGTAAGCTCCTACAATGAGCAGTTCTTC
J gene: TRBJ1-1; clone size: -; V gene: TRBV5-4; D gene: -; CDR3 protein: CASSFSGGNTEAFF; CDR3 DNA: TGTGCCAGCAGCTTCTCCGGAGGGAACACTGAAGCTTTCTTT
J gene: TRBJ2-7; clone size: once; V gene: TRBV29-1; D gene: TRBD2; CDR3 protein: CSVGDEGTRGYEQYF; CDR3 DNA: TGCAGCGTTGGGGACGAGGGGACTAGGGGGTACGAGCAGTACTTC
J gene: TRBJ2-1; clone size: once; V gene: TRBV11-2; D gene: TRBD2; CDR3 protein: CASSPGLAGAIRNEQFF; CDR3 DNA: TGTGCCAGCAGCCCAGGACTAGCGGGAGCTATCAGAAATGAGCAGTTCTTC
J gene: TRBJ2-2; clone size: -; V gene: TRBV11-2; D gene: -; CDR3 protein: CASSLDVKTPPGELFF; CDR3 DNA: TGTGCCAGCAGCTTAGATGTAAAAACCCCCCCCGGGGAGCTGTTTTTT
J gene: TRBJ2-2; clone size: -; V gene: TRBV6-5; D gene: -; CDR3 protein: CASSYSPDTGELFF; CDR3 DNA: TGTGCCAGCAGTTACAGCCCGGACACCGGGGAGCTGTTTTTT